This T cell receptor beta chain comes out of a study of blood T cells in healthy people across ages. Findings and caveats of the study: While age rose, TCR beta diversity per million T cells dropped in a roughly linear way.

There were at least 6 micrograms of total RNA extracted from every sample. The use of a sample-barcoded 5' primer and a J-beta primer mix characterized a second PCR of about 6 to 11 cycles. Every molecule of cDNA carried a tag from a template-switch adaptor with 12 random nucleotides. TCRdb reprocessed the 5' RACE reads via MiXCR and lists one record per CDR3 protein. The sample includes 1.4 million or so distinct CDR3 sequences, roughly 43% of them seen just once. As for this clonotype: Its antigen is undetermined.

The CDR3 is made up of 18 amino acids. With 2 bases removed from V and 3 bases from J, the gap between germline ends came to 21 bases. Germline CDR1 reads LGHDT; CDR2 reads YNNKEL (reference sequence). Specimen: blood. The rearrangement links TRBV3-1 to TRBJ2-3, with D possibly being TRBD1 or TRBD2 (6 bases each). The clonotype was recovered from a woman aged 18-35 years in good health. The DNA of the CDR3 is TGTGCCAGCAGCCAAAATTTGCAGGGGACGGGGGAGACAGATACGCAGTATTTT. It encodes CASSQNLQGTGETDTQYF.